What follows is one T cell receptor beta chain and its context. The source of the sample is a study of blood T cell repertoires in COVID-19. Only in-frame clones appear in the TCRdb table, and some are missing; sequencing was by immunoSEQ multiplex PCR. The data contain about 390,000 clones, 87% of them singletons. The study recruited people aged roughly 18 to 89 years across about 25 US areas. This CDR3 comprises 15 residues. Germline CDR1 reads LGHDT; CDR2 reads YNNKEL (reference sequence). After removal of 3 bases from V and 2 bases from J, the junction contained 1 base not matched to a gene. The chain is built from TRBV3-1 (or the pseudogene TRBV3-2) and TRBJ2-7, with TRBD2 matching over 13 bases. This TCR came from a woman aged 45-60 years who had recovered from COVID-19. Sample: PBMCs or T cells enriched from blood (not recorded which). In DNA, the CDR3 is TGTGCCAGCAGCCAGGGACTAGCGGGGACCTACGAGCAGTACTTC. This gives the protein CASSQGLAGTYEQYF.